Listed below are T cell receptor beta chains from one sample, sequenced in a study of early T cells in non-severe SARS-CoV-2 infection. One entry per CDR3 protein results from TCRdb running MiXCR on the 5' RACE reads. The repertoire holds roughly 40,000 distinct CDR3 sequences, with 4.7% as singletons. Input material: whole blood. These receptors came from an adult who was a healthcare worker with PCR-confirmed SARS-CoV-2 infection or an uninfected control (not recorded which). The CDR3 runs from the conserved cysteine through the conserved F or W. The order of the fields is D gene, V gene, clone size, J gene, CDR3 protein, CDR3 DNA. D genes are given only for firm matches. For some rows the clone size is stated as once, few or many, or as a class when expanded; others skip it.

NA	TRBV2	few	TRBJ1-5	CASSERTGGSNQPQHF	TGTGCCAGCAGTGAAAGGACCGGGGGTAGCAATCAGCCCCAGCATTTT
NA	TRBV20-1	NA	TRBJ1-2	CSASHQTSLDYGYTF	TGCAGTGCTAGTCATCAGACATCTCTGGACTATGGCTACACCTTC
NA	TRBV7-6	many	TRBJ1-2	CASTDGGYGYTF	TGTGCCAGCACAGACGGAGGGTATGGCTACACCTTC
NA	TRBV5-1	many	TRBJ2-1	CASSLFGSLNNEQFF	TGCGCCAGCAGCTTGTTCGGCAGTCTTAACAATGAGCAGTTCTTC
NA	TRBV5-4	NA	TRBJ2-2	CASSLHYANTGELFF	TGTGCCAGCAGCTTGCACTACGCGAACACCGGGGAGCTGTTTTTT
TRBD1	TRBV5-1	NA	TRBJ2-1	CASSPSGQNNEQFF	TGCGCCAGCAGCCCGTCGGGACAGAACAATGAGCAGTTCTTC
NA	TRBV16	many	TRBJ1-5	CASSQLQTGGKGQPQHF	TGTGCCAGCAGCCAACTACAGACGGGGGGGAAAGGTCAGCCCCAGCATTTT
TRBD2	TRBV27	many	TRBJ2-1	CASSLAGGTSGNNEQFF	TGTGCCAGCAGTTTAGCAGGGGGAACTAGCGGGAACAATGAGCAGTTCTTC
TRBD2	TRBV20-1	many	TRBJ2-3	CSAKGSLAGGGDTQYF	TGCAGTGCTAAAGGGTCACTAGCGGGAGGTGGAGATACGCAGTATTTT
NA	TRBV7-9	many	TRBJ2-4	CASSSISGKNIQYF	TGTGCCAGCAGCTCCATATCGGGCAAAAACATTCAGTACTTC
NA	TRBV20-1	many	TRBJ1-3	CSARDLVDSSGNTIYF	TGCAGTGCTAGAGATCTCGTGGACAGCTCTGGAAACACCATATATTTT
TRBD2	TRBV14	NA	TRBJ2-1	CARGLAVYNEQFF	TGTGCCAGGGGACTAGCGGTGTACAATGAGCAGTTCTTC
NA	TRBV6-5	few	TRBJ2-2	CASSKIDRNTGELFF	TGTGCCAGCAGTAAGATTGACAGGAACACCGGGGAGCTGTTTTTT
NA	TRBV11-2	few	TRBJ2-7	CASSLGLNNYEQYF	TGTGCCAGCAGCTTAGGTCTCAATAACTACGAGCAGTACTTC
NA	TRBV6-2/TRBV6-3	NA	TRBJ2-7	CASSYGPPELPYEQYF	TGTGCCAGCAGTTACGGACCTCCCGAACTTCCTTACGAGCAGTACTTC
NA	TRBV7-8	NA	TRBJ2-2	CASSPRDMRRELFF	TGTGCCAGCAGCCCCAGGGACATGCGAAGGGAGCTGTTTTTT
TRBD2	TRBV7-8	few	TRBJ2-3	CASRPSGRADTQYF	TGTGCCAGCAGACCTAGCGGGAGGGCAGATACGCAGTATTTT
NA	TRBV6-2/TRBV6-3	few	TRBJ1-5	CASSYAPEQPQHF	TGTGCCAGCAGTTACGCGCCCGAACAGCCCCAGCATTTT
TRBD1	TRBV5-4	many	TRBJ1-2	CASSLYGTGVNGYTF	TGTGCCAGCAGCTTGTATGGGACAGGGGTCAATGGCTACACCTTC
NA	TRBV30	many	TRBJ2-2	CAWSVGGTGELFF	TGTGCCTGGAGTGTAGGGGGGACCGGGGAGCTGTTTTTT
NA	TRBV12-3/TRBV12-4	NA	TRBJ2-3	CASRALTGTTDTQYF	TGTGCCAGCAGGGCCCTGACCGGTACTACGGATACGCAGTATTTT
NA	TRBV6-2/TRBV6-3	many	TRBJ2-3	CASRSWATDTQYF	TGTGCCAGCAGGAGTTGGGCCACAGATACGCAGTATTTT
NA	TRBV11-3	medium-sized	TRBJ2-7	CASSLNSGFSYEQYF	TGTGCCAGCAGCTTAAATTCAGGTTTCTCCTACGAGCAGTACTTC
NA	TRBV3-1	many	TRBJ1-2	CASSQDLGEGYTF	TGTGCCAGCAGCCAAGATTTGGGGGAAGGCTACACCTTC
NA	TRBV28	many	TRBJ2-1	CASKPAAGNEQFF	TGTGCCAGCAAACCCGCCGCGGGGAATGAGCAGTTCTTC
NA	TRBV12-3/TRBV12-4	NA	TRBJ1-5	CASSEVGQPQHF	TGTGCCAGCAGTGAGGTGGGACAGCCCCAGCATTTT
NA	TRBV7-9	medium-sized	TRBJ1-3	CASTRSRGTGNTIYF	TGTGCCAGCACCCGAAGTAGGGGGACTGGAAACACCATATATTTT
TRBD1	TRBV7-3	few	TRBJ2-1	CASSLRTGANEQFF	TGTGCCAGCAGCCTCCGAACAGGGGCGAATGAGCAGTTCTTC
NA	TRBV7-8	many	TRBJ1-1	CASSLGRHTEAFF	TGTGCCAGCAGCTTGGGACGGCACACTGAAGCTTTCTTT
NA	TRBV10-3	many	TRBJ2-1	CAISERGPGGVDEQFF	TGTGCCATCAGTGAGCGGGGGCCCGGAGGGGTCGATGAGCAGTTCTTC
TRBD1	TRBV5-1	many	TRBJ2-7	CASSRGQAPYEQYF	TGCGCCAGCAGCCGCGGACAGGCCCCCTACGAGCAGTACTTC
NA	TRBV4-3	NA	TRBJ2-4	CASSQARSTAKNIQYF	TGCGCCAGCAGCCAAGCGCGGTCGACAGCCAAAAACATTCAGTACTTC
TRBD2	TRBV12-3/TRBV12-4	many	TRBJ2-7	CASSFSGRAVYEQYF	TGTGCCAGCAGTTTTAGCGGGAGGGCCGTGTACGAGCAGTACTTC
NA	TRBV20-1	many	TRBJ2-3	CSASRDWIRTDTQYF	TGCAGTGCTAGTCGGGACTGGATACGCACAGATACGCAGTATTTT
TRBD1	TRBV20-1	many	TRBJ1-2	CSARDFRDRIGYTF	TGCAGTGCTAGAGATTTTCGGGACAGAATTGGCTACACCTTC
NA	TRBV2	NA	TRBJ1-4	CASRVEKLFF	TGTGCCAGCAGGGTTGAAAAACTGTTTTTT
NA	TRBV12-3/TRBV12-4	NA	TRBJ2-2	CASSGTGRGELFF	TGTGCCAGCAGTGGTACAGGGCGCGGGGAGCTGTTTTTT
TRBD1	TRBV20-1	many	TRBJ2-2	CSARGHRGLTGELFF	TGCAGTGCTAGAGGTCACAGGGGTCTAACCGGGGAGCTGTTTTTT